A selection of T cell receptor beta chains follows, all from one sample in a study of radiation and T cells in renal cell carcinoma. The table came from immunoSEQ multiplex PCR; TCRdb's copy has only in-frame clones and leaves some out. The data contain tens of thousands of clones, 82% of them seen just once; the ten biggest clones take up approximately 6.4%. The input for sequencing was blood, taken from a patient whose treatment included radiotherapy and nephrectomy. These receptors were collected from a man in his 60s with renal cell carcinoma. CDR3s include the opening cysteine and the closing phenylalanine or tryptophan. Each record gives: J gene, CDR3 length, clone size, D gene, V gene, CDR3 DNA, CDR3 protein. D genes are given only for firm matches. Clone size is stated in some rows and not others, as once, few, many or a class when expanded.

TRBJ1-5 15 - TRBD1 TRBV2 TGTGCCAGCAGTGGGGACAGAAATAGCAATCAGCCCCAGCATTTT CASSGDRNSNQPQHF
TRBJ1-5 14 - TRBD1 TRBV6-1 TGTGCCAGCAGGCCACAGGGGGTTTTTCAGCCCCAGCATTTT CASRPQGVFQPQHF
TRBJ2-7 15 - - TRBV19 TGTGCCAGTAGTTTCGGCAGCGGGACATCCTACGAGCAGTACTTC CASSFGSGTSYEQYF
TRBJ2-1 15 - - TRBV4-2 TGTGCCAGCAGCCAAGAGAGCGGAGCGTACAATGAGCAGTTCTTC CASSQESGAYNEQFF
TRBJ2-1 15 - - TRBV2 TGTGCCAGCGGTTCCAGCGGTTCCCCCTACAATGAGCAGTTCTTC CASGSSGSPYNEQFF
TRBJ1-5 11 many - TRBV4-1 TGCGCCCGCAGCGGGGATCAGCCCCAGCATTTT CARSGDQPQHF
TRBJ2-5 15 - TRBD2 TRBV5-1 TGCGCCAGCAGCCAAGGACTAGCGGGACGGCGGACCCAGTACTTC CASSQGLAGRRTQYF
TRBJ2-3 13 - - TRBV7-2 TGTGCCAGCAGCTTAGTTTACATAGATACGCAGTATTTT CASSLVYIDTQYF
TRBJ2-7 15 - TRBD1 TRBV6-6 TGTGCCAGCAGTCCCTACGGGACAGGCGACTACGAGCAGTACTTC CASSPYGTGDYEQYF
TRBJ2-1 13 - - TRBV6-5 TGTGCCAGCAGGAGGGGGGTAAGCAATGAGCAGTTCTTC CASRRGVSNEQFF
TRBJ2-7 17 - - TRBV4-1 TGCGCCAGCAGCCAAGACCCGCCCGGGACGCGCCCCTACGAGCAGTACTTC CASSQDPPGTRPYEQYF
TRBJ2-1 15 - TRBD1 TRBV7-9 TGTGCCAGCACCCGAACAGGGGGCCTCTACAATGAGCAGTTCTTC CASTRTGGLYNEQFF
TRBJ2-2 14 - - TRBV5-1 TGCGCCAGCAGCGTTGGGGCGAACACCGGGGAGCTGTTTTTT CASSVGANTGELFF
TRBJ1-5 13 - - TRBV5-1 TGCGCCAGCAGCGAGGGGGTGGATCAGCCCCAGCATTTT CASSEGVDQPQHF
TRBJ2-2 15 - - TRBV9 TGTGCCAGCAGCGTAGGCCCAGGGAACACCGGGGAGCTGTTTTTT CASSVGPGNTGELFF
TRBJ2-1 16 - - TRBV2 TGTGCCAGCAGTGATTTCGTAGGACTGAGCATCAATGAGCAGTTCTTC CASSDFVGLSINEQFF
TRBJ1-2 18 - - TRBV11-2 TGTGCCAGCAGCTTAGAAAGTACCCCTCGGCTAGTCAACTATGGCTACACCTTC CASSLESTPRLVNYGYTF
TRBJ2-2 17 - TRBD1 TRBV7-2 TGTGCCAGCAGCTTAGTCGGGACAGGGGGCGCCGGCGGGGAGCTGTTTTTT CASSLVGTGGAGGELFF
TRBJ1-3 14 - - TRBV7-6 TGTGCCAGCAGTTTAAGTCCCTCTGGAAACACCATATATTTT CASSLSPSGNTIYF
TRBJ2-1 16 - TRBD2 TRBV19 TGTGCCAGTAGTCCTCGTAGGACTAGCGGGAGCAATGAGCAGTTCTTC CASSPRRTSGSNEQFF
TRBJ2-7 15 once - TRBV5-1 TGCGCCAGCAGCTTGGGAGTGGCCCCGGCCTACGAGCAGTACTTC CASSLGVAPAYEQYF
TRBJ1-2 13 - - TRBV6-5 TGTGCCAGCAGTGAACAGGGAAACTATGGCTACACCTTC CASSEQGNYGYTF